The clone carrying this T cell receptor beta chain appeared once. This record belongs to a study of technical replicates of blood from several donors. The assay was immunoSEQ multiplex PCR, and TCRdb's table has in-frame clones only and misses some. Of 65,000 to 80,000 clones in the sample, approximately 98% were seen once. Germline V gives CDR1 SGHAT, CDR2 FQNNGV. V shed 3 bases, J shed 8 bases, and the junction held 8 bases outside the gene matches. This CDR3 has 14 amino acids. This sequence was found in a human donor in good health. Material: T cells isolated from PBMCs. This sequence joins TRBV11-2 and TRBJ1-1; 8 positions agree with TRBD1. The CDR3 here is CASSLNQGASEAFF. Here the CDR3 DNA reads TGTGCCAGCAGCTTGAACCAGGGGGCCTCGGAAGCTTTCTTT. Full variable domain (remainder filled in from reference TRBV11-2 and TRBJ1-1): EAGVAQSPRYKIIEKRQSVAFWCNPISGHATLYWYQQILGQGPKLLIQFQNNGVVDDSQLPKDRFSAERLKGVDSTLKIQPAKLEDSAVYLCASSLNQGASEAFFGQGTRLTVV.